Presented here are 17 T cell receptor beta chains from one specimen sequenced in a study of blood T cells in healthy people across ages. The second PCR ran about 6 to 12 cycles with a sample-barcoded 5' primer and J-beta primers. TCRdb processed the 5' RACE reads anew with MiXCR; each CDR3 protein has one entry. Of roughly 1.5 million distinct CDR3 sequences listed, about 42% are singletons. The sequencing input was blood. Every receptor here comes from a woman aged 18-35 years in good health.

The CDR3 loop is CASSPETGAYEQYF. Here the CDR3 DNA reads TGTGCCAGCAGCCCAGAGACAGGAGCCTACGAGCAGTACTTC. The chain recombines TRBV9 with TRBJ2-7; TRBD1 might be the D (6 bases). V was pared by 4 bases and J by 2 bases, with 13 bases between. CDR1 and CDR2 (germline): SGDLS, YYNGEE. This CDR3 is 14 amino acids long.

This clonotype showed up many times. This may stem from a read error, because a much larger clone lies one nucleotide away. V gene TRBV7-2 combines with J gene TRBJ2-1; the D is unclear. The ends were cut back, 6 bases at V and 8 bases at J, with 8 bases in the middle. The CDR3 has 11 residues. The V gene's germline CDR1 is SGHTA and CDR2 FQGNSA. The CDR3 reads CASSLYDEQFF. In DNA form, the CDR3 reads TGTGCCAGCAGTTTATACGATGAGCAGTTCTTC.

This clonotype has only a few counts. This chain connects TRBV29-1 to TRBJ1-1; D may be TRBD1 (6 bases). The germline V gene encodes CDR1 SQVTM and CDR2 ANQGSEA. The CDR3 extends over 14 amino acids. The V and J ends lost 1 base and 7 bases respectively, with 16 bases between them. The CDR3 spells CSVEGGTIIGEAFF. The CDR3 DNA reads TGCAGCGTTGAAGGTGGGACAATAATTGGTGAAGCTTTCTTT.

The gene calls are TRBV4-1 and TRBJ2-7, with D possibly TRBD2 on 5 matching bases. V was pared by 7 bases and J by 2 bases, with 15 bases between. This CDR3 is 14 amino acids long. CDR1 is MGHRA and CDR2 is YSYEKL in the germline V gene. The CDR3 DNA sequence: TGCGCCAGCAAAAGGGCAGGAGGAACCTACGAGCAGTACTTC. Its protein product is CASKRAGGTYEQYF.

This clonotype was seen a handful of times. The rearrangement links TRBV4-3 to TRBJ2-7; TRBD2 aligns across 7 bases. This CDR3 region has 15 residues. Germline CDR1 LGHNA, CDR2 YSLEER. V was clipped by 3 bases and J by 3 bases; unmatched bases: 8. In DNA, the CDR3 is TGCGCCAGCAGCCAGGCTAGCGGAACCTACTACGAGCAGTACTTC. This gives the protein CASSQASGTYYEQYF.

This clonotype was observed a single time. No conserved phenylalanine or tryptophan is present at the end of the CDR3, so a read error is the likely explanation. It is unclear where the CDR3 begins or ends on the DNA, so no DNA is shown, and the CDR3 is as TCRdb lists it. The rearrangement joins TRBV29-1 to TRBJ1-2; the D call of TRBD1 is as the table states it, not checked on the DNA. Inclusive of both ends, the CDR3 amounts to 13 amino acids. Per germline, CDR1 SQVTM and CDR2 ANQGSEA. CDR3 protein: CSARGTGFGGHTV.

There are a few counts of this clonotype. The chain joins TRBV2 to TRBJ1-5; 7 positions agree with TRBD1. This CDR3 spans 14 amino acids. Germline V CDR1 and CDR2: SNHLY, FYNNEI. V lost 2 bases to trimming and J lost 7 bases; unmatched junction nucleotides: 5. This CDR3 is CASSESGTAQPQHF. CDR3 DNA sequence: TGTGCCAGCAGTGAATCCGGGACAGCCCAGCCCCAGCATTTT.

The CDR3 here is CASSGNAKETQYF. In DNA, the CDR3 is TGTGCCAGCTCGGGGAATGCCAAAGAGACCCAGTACTTC. The chain has TRBV18 and TRBJ2-5; D not certain. In germline, CDR1 is KGHSH, CDR2 LQKENI. The CDR3 covers 13 residues. Trimming removed 6 bases at V and 3 bases at J, with 11 bases between.

The rearrangement uses TRBV21-1 and TRBJ1-5. TRBV21-1 is a known pseudogene. CDR3 length: 16 residues. The CDR3 nucleotides are TGTGCCAGCAGCAAGAGTAGCTTCGCTAGCAATCAGCCCCAGCATTTT. As protein: CASSKSSFASNQPQHF.

The genes are TRBV7-2 and TRBJ2-7, with D possibly matching TRBD2 (6 bases). This CDR3 spans 15 amino acids. V was cut by 3 bases and J by 5 bases, with 17 bases left in between. CDR1 and CDR2 (germline): SGHTA, FQGNSA. CDR3 sequence: CASSFPGLPLDEQYF. The CDR3 region has the DNA TGTGCCAGCAGCTTTCCGGGACTCCCCCTCGACGAGCAGTACTTC.

This clonotype was detected only a few times. This CDR3 is CASSLTGGTNEKLFF. Written as DNA, the CDR3 is TGTGCCAGCAGCTTAACAGGGGGAACTAATGAAAAACTGTTTTTT. This chain connects TRBV7-3 to TRBJ1-4; maybe TRBD1 (6 bases). The germline gives CDR1 SGHTA, CDR2 FQGTGA. V dropped 0 bases and J dropped 1 base, with 6 bases sitting between them. This CDR3 region has 15 residues.

As DNA, the CDR3 is TGTGCCAGCAGTGAATCGGTCCACAGGAATAACTATGGCTACACCTTC. Protein product: CASSESVHRNNYGYTF. This chain links TRBV25-1 with TRBJ1-2, with D perhaps matching TRBD1 (5 bases). Germline CDR1 and CDR2: MGHDK and SYGVNS. There are 16 residues in the CDR3. The V end lost 1 base, the J end lost 1 base, and 13 bases lay between the germline ends.

J is TRBJ2-7 and V is TRBV20-1, with 7 bases lining up with TRBD2. The trim removed 2 bases at V and 0 bases at J, leaving 7 bases unmatched. In germline, CDR1 is DFQATT, CDR2 SNEGSKA (reference sequence). The CDR3 length is 15 residues. CDR3 in DNA: TGCAGTGCTAGATCCCTAGCGGCTGGCTCCTACGAGCAGTACTTC. Amino acid sequence: CSARSLAAGSYEQYF.

The chain links TRBV2 to TRBJ1-1; 7 nucleotides agree with TRBD1. CDR3 length: 12 amino acids. V was clipped by 7 bases and J by 5 bases; unmatched bases: 4. The V gene's germline CDR1 is SNHLY and CDR2 FYNNEI. CDR3 sequence: CASTRGETEAFF. CDR3 DNA: TGTGCCAGCACCAGGGGGGAAACTGAAGCTTTCTTT.

This clonotype came up a few times. The chain couples TRBV5-1 to TRBJ1-2; D possibly corresponds to TRBD1 (6 bases). Germline V gene lookup returns CDR1 SGHRS and CDR2 YFSETQ. Trimming removed 4 bases from V and 0 bases from J, with 19 bases in between. This CDR3 has 17 residues. CDR3 residues: CASSPRGGEQANYGYTF. CDR3 nucleotide sequence: TGCGCCAGCAGCCCGCGAGGGGGAGAACAAGCTAACTATGGCTACACCTTC.

Comments on this clonotype: This may be a read error, as it is one base from a much larger clone. This sequence joins TRBV20-1 and TRBJ2-1; 12 nucleotides match TRBD2. The J segment lost 0 bases and the V segment lost 3 bases, leaving 3 bases of the junction unmatched. Per germline, CDR1 DFQATT and CDR2 SNEGSKA (reference sequence). This CDR3 is 16 amino acids long. The DNA of the CDR3 is TGCAGTGCTAGGACTAGCGGGAGTGCCTCCTACAATGAGCAGTTCTTC. This codes for CSARTSGSASYNEQFF.

Details on this clonotype: This CDR3 is missing its conserved last phenylalanine or tryptophan, likely due to a read error. The DNA is left out, because the CDR3 cannot be placed on it with certainty; the CDR3 is given as TCRdb lists it. The chain uses TRBV12-3 or TRBV12-4 and TRBJ2-5; no DNA check was done on the table's D call, TRBD1. The CDR3 has 16 residues if both end residues are counted. CDR3 residues: CASSWDLRLTGYTFGS.